This is a list of T cell receptor beta chains from one sample in a study of T cells in Graves' hyperthyroidism and ophthalmopathy. One entry per CDR3 protein, called by TCRdb with MiXCR from the multiplex PCR reads. Of about 590,000 distinct CDR3 sequences listed, around 16% are singletons. The sequencing sample was made of blood. These receptors all come from a woman between 25 and 40 years old with Graves' hyperthyroidism. Both conserved end residues are part of each CDR3. The D gene is left open where the match is weak. The listing skips clone size in some rows; elsewhere it reads once, few, many or a size class.

j_call	clone_size	v_call	cdr3_length	d_call	cdr3_aa	cdr3_nt
TRBJ2-7	NA	TRBV5-1	17	NA	CASSPVGGAPPSYGQYF	TGCGCCAGCAGCCCGGTCGGGGGCGCTCCACCGTCCTACGGGCAGTACTTC
TRBJ2-1	many	TRBV5-1	16	TRBD2	CASSFVLAGGNNEQFF	TGCGCCAGCAGCTTTGTCTTAGCGGGAGGGAACAATGAGCAGTTCTTC
TRBJ2-1	many	TRBV20-1	13	TRBD2	CSARLAGGNEQFF	TGCAGTGCTCGACTAGCGGGTGGCAATGAGCAGTTCTTC
TRBJ1-2	many	TRBV28	17	TRBD1	CASSPPTHRGRWNGYTF	TGTGCCAGCAGTCCCCCCACTCACAGGGGGCGCTGGAATGGCTACACCTTC
TRBJ2-7	NA	TRBV27	14	NA	CASSPRASSYEQYF	TGTGCCAGCAGTCCACGGGCGAGCTCCTACGAGCAGTACTTC
TRBJ2-7	many	TRBV27	15	NA	CASSLWGSDFSEQYF	TGTGCCAGCAGTTTATGGGGATCCGATTTCTCGGAGCAGTACTTC
TRBJ1-1	many	TRBV3-1	12	TRBD1	CASADRGTEAFF	TGTGCCAGCGCGGACAGGGGGACTGAAGCTTTCTTT
TRBJ2-5	many	TRBV2	14	NA	CASSEVSGAGAQYF	TGTGCCAGCAGTGAAGTAAGCGGAGCCGGGGCCCAGTACTTC
TRBJ1-4	few	TRBV20-1	16	NA	CSARDLGGSIGEKLFF	TGCAGTGCTAGAGATCTCGGAGGATCGATTGGTGAAAAACTGTTTTTT
TRBJ2-1	NA	TRBV20-1	18	TRBD2	CSTTFSLAGGKVVNEQFF	TGCAGTACTACCTTTTCTTTAGCGGGAGGGAAGGTTGTAAATGAGCAGTTCTTC
TRBJ2-7	NA	TRBV14	15	NA	CASSHPTGSPYEQYF	TGTGCCAGCAGCCACCCGACAGGCTCCCCCTACGAGCAGTACTTC
TRBJ1-2	NA	TRBV10-2	12	NA	CASSAALYGYTF	TGCGCCAGCAGTGCAGCTCTCTATGGCTACACCTTC
TRBJ2-2	NA	TRBV25-1	17	TRBD2	CASSDPGLAGVDRELFF	TGTGCCAGCAGTGACCCCGGACTAGCGGGAGTCGACCGGGAGCTGTTTTTT
TRBJ2-7	many	TRBV7-2	16	TRBD2	CASSLSSGRAPYEQYF	TGTGCCAGCAGCTTAAGTAGCGGGAGGGCCCCCTACGAGCAGTACTTC
TRBJ2-7	many	TRBV20-1	15	TRBD2	CSARVGTSATYEQYF	TGCAGTGCTAGAGTCGGGACTAGCGCTACCTACGAGCAGTACTTC
TRBJ2-7	many	TRBV6-1	13	TRBD1	CASSRDRDYEQYF	TGTGCCAGCAGTCGGGACAGGGACTACGAGCAGTACTTC
TRBJ2-7	many	TRBV28	16	TRBD2	CASSWTAGGPSYEQYF	TGTGCCAGCAGTTGGACGGCGGGAGGGCCCTCCTACGAGCAGTACTTC
TRBJ2-7	many	TRBV27	15	TRBD1	CASSSYRDRTYEQYF	TGTGCCAGCAGTTCATACCGGGACAGGACCTACGAGCAGTACTTC
TRBJ2-5	NA	TRBV27	16	TRBD2	CASRSGTSGPRETQYF	TGTGCCAGCAGATCCGGGACTAGCGGGCCGAGGGAGACCCAGTACTTC
TRBJ2-7	few	TRBV20-1	14	TRBD2	CSAPGGPTNYEQYF	TGCAGTGCTCCGGGAGGACCCACCAACTACGAGCAGTACTTC
TRBJ2-1	NA	TRBV29-1	17	NA	CSVEVDAWLTGRNEQFF	TGCAGCGTTGAAGTGGATGCTTGGCTTACGGGGCGAAATGAGCAGTTCTTC
TRBJ2-3	many	TRBV27	13	NA	CASSSHGTDTQYF	TGTGCCAGCAGTTCCCATGGCACAGATACGCAGTATTTT
TRBJ2-3	many	TRBV5-1	18	TRBD1	CASSPGQGVTLAADTQYF	TGCGCCAGCAGCCCGGGACAGGGGGTAACACTAGCCGCAGATACGCAGTATTTT
TRBJ2-3	NA	TRBV24-1	13	TRBD2	CATSGLAGGTQYF	TGTGCCACCAGCGGTCTAGCGGGGGGTACGCAGTATTTT
TRBJ2-1	many	TRBV3-1	15	NA	CASSQMDPRWDEQFF	TGTGCCAGCAGCCAAATGGACCCCAGATGGGATGAGCAGTTCTTC
TRBJ2-3	many	TRBV10-3	18	NA	CAISFVGPSTFTTDTQYF	TGTGCCATCAGTTTCGTGGGTCCCTCAACCTTTACAACAGATACGCAGTATTTT
TRBJ2-7	many	TRBV28	12	NA	CASSLEQVEQYF	TGTGCCAGCAGTTTGGAGCAGGTTGAGCAGTACTTC
TRBJ2-3	NA	TRBV4-2	13	NA	CASSQDNSDTQYF	TGTGCCAGCAGCCAAGATAATAGTGATACGCAGTATTTT
TRBJ2-4	few	TRBV27	16	TRBD2	CASSSGETIAKNIQYF	TGTGCCAGCTCAAGCGGGGAAACTATAGCCAAAAACATTCAGTACTTC
TRBJ2-2	NA	TRBV7-6	17	NA	CASSLDSGPPDTGELFF	TGTGCCAGCAGCTTGGATTCGGGACCACCAGACACCGGGGAGCTGTTTTTT
TRBJ2-3	many	TRBV7-9	13	NA	CASTLSGTDTQYF	TGTGCCAGCACCCTATCGGGGACAGATACGCAGTATTTT
TRBJ2-5	many	TRBV5-1	14	NA	CASSLRRDQETQYF	TGCGCCAGCAGCCTTCGACGGGATCAAGAGACCCAGTACTTC
TRBJ1-4	NA	TRBV7-9	15	NA	CASSPGGATNEKLFF	TGTGCCAGCAGCCCGGGGGGGGCAACTAATGAAAAACTGTTTTTT
TRBJ2-7	many	TRBV20-1	17	TRBD2	CSARDPSSGRAVYEQYF	TGCAGTGCTAGAGATCCGTCTAGCGGGAGGGCGGTTTACGAGCAGTACTTC
TRBJ2-3	few	TRBV24-1	15	TRBD2	CATSTSGASTDTQYF	TGTGCCACGTCGACTAGCGGGGCAAGCACAGATACGCAGTATTTT
TRBJ2-7	few	TRBV10-3	13	NA	CAAGEAGTSEQYF	TGTGCCGCCGGAGAGGCAGGCACTTCCGAGCAGTACTTC
TRBJ1-5	many	TRBV27	13	NA	CASRGPVDQPQHF	TGTGCCAGCCGTGGACCCGTGGATCAGCCCCAGCATTTT
TRBJ2-1	NA	TRBV5-1	16	TRBD2	CASSLVPSGGYNEQFF	TGCGCCAGCAGCTTGGTACCTAGCGGGGGGTACAATGAGCAGTTCTTC
TRBJ2-1	NA	TRBV5-4	21	TRBD2	CASSWGWVGLAGVGGDNEQFF	TGTGCCAGCAGCTGGGGGTGGGTTGGACTAGCGGGAGTAGGTGGCGACAATGAGCAGTTCTTC
TRBJ2-7	many	TRBV27	13	TRBD2	CASTSGTGYEQYF	TGTGCCAGCACTAGCGGGACCGGGTACGAGCAGTACTTC
TRBJ1-5	many	TRBV6-2/TRBV6-3	15	NA	CASSYPRQGNQPQHF	TGTGCCAGCAGTTACCCCCGACAGGGCAATCAGCCCCAGCATTTT
TRBJ2-7	many	TRBV2	14	TRBD1	CASSIGQGLHEQYF	TGTGCCAGCAGCATCGGACAGGGATTGCACGAGCAGTACTTC
TRBJ2-5	many	TRBV7-2	11	NA	CASSSTETQYF	TGTGCCAGCAGCTCCACCGAGACCCAGTACTTC
TRBJ2-7	many	TRBV11-2	13	TRBD2	CASSLSLAGEQYF	TGTGCCAGCAGCCTATCATTAGCGGGAGAGCAGTACTTC
TRBJ2-1	NA	TRBV11-2	14	NA	CASSLFMGEAEQFF	TGTGCCAGCAGCTTATTCATGGGAGAGGCTGAGCAGTTCTTC
TRBJ1-5	NA	TRBV28	15	NA	CASSGGDALRQPQHF	TGTGCCAGCAGTGGGGGGGACGCCCTAAGGCAGCCCCAGCATTTT
TRBJ2-1	many	TRBV28	15	TRBD2	CASRVVAGDSYEQFF	TGTGCCAGCAGAGTAGTAGCGGGAGACAGCTATGAGCAGTTCTTC
TRBJ1-2	many	TRBV27	13	TRBD1	CASSPTGEARYTF	TGTGCCAGCAGTCCAACAGGGGAGGCTCGCTACACCTTC
TRBJ2-3	many	TRBV3-1	17	NA	CASSQDTAGHYTDTQYF	TGTGCCAGCAGCCAAGATACGGCAGGGCATTACACAGATACGCAGTATTTT
TRBJ2-5	many	TRBV7-9	12	NA	CASSVWGETQYF	TGTGCCAGCAGCGTATGGGGGGAGACCCAGTACTTC
TRBJ2-7	NA	TRBV6-2/TRBV6-3	14	TRBD1	CASRTGTTLYEQYF	TGTGCCAGCAGGACAGGGACAACTCTCTACGAGCAGTACTTC
TRBJ2-1	few	TRBV20-1	17	NA	CSAKDPKGGTSYNEQFF	TGCAGTGCGAAAGACCCTAAGGGCGGAACTTCCTACAATGAGCAGTTCTTC
TRBJ2-7	NA	TRBV11-2	15	TRBD2	CASSPRGLAVYEQYF	TGTGCCAGCAGCCCCAGGGGACTAGCGGTCTACGAGCAGTACTTC
TRBJ2-7	many	TRBV10-3	16	TRBD2	CAISAGGTSDAYEQYF	TGTGCCATCAGTGCAGGAGGGACTAGCGATGCCTACGAGCAGTACTTC